This TCR beta chain was recovered during a study of human T cells and chemical hapten exposure. TCRdb reanalysed the RACE reads using MiXCR and keeps one entry per CDR3 protein. The profile covers around 77,000 distinct CDR3 sequences, with approximately 9.4% appearing a single time and less than 4% taken by the ten largest. The CDR3 is 14 amino acids. Between the trimmed V and J ends, which lost 1 base and 10 bases, there was a span of 12 bases. The V gene's germline CDR1 is SGHRS and CDR2 YFSETQ. This clonotype has a handful of counts. Time point indicated: patch test 1, 2 weeks after DPC sensitization. The treatment here: therapeutic diphenylcyclopropenone sensitization with weekly scalp DPC. The donor pool consisted of alopecia patients aged 18 to 70 years, considered suitable for DPC.

The TCR comes from a middle-aged woman with alopecia areata. Some clones in this sample may be carry-over from other donors' samples. The rearrangement joins TRBV5-1 to TRBJ1-6, with D unclear. This sample comprised whole blood, obtained in connection with sensitization to the hapten diphenylcyclopropenone (DPC). CDR3 nucleotides: TGCGCCAGCAGCTTGACCGGGGTACGGTCACCCCTCCACTTT. Translating gives CASSLTGVRSPLHF.